The entry below gives a single T cell receptor beta chain sequence along with its context. The data were produced by immunoSEQ multiplex PCR, yet TCRdb's version contains in-frame clones alone and is incomplete. This sample carries approximately 100,000 clones, 85% of them seen once, and the ten largest clones take 38%. This record comes from a study of blood T cell repertoires in COVID-19. CDR3 size: 12 residues. Germline V lookup: CDR1 MDHEN, CDR2 SYDVKM. The gene calls are TRBV28 and TRBJ2-7, with 8 bases lining up with TRBD2. The sequence was obtained from a man of 80 years or more with acute or convalescent COVID-19. Material for sequencing was peripheral blood. The CDR3 loop is CSTASGLYEQYF. CDR3 sequence (DNA): TGTTCAACGGCTAGCGGGCTATACGAGCAGTACTTC.